Listed below are T cell receptor beta chains from one sample, sequenced in a study of regulatory T cells in long-lasting Graves disease. A single record per CDR3 protein comes from TCRdb applying MiXCR to the multiplex PCR reads. This table has roughly 510,000 distinct CDR3 sequences, about 15% appearing once. The same specimen was also included in a second study, on T cells in Graves' hyperthyroidism and ophthalmopathy.

This material consisted of peripheral blood mononuclear cells (PBMCs), taken at new diagnosis, from a patient treated with antithyroid drugs. These receptor sequences come from a man aged 18 to 29 with Graves disease. Both conserved end residues are part of each CDR3. Fields, in order: J gene, D gene, clone size, V gene, CDR3 protein, CDR3 DNA. D genes are given only for firm matches. A clone size is listed for some rows: how often the clone was seen (once, few, many), or a class if it is expanded.

j_call: TRBJ1-5; d_call: TRBD1; clone_size: few; v_call: TRBV20-1; cdr3_aa: CSAKLGDRAIYSNQPQHF; cdr3_nt: TGCAGTGCCAAACTGGGGGACAGGGCAATTTATAGCAATCAGCCCCAGCATTTT
j_call: TRBJ1-1; d_call: .; clone_size: .; v_call: TRBV28; cdr3_aa: CASSPVFRGRTEAFF; cdr3_nt: TGTGCCAGCAGTCCAGTGTTCAGGGGTCGGACTGAAGCTTTCTTT
j_call: TRBJ2-2; d_call: TRBD1; clone_size: few; v_call: TRBV28; cdr3_aa: CASTLGQANTGEPFF; cdr3_nt: TGTGCCAGCACTTTGGGACAGGCGAACACCGGGGAGCCGTTTTTT
j_call: TRBJ1-2; d_call: TRBD1; clone_size: many; v_call: TRBV6-1; cdr3_aa: CASSEPTGTAYGYTF; cdr3_nt: TGTGCCAGCAGTGAACCGACCGGGACAGCTTATGGCTACACCTTC
j_call: TRBJ1-6; d_call: .; clone_size: .; v_call: TRBV7-9; cdr3_aa: CASSIPGAQNSPLHF; cdr3_nt: TGTGCCAGCAGCATCCCTGGGGCGCAAAATTCACCCCTCCACTTT
j_call: TRBJ1-1; d_call: .; clone_size: many; v_call: TRBV7-8; cdr3_aa: CASSLSRPEAFF; cdr3_nt: TGTGCCAGCAGCTTATCGCGCCCTGAAGCTTTCTTT
j_call: TRBJ1-6; d_call: TRBD1; clone_size: many; v_call: TRBV2; cdr3_aa: CASNRDRDSPLHF; cdr3_nt: TGTGCCAGCAACCGGGACAGGGATTCACCCCTCCACTTT
j_call: TRBJ2-5; d_call: .; clone_size: many; v_call: TRBV20-1; cdr3_aa: CSARKQAEETQYF; cdr3_nt: TGCAGTGCTAGGAAACAGGCCGAAGAGACCCAGTACTTC
j_call: TRBJ2-7; d_call: .; clone_size: few; v_call: TRBV12-3/TRBV12-4; cdr3_aa: CASSDSALGQGRMTYEQYF; cdr3_nt: TGTGCCAGCAGTGACTCGGCCTTGGGTCAGGGCCGGATGACCTACGAGCAGTACTTC
j_call: TRBJ2-2; d_call: .; clone_size: few; v_call: TRBV20-1; cdr3_aa: CSARDYVTGELFF; cdr3_nt: TGCAGTGCTAGAGATTACGTAACCGGGGAGCTGTTTTTT
j_call: TRBJ2-4; d_call: TRBD2; clone_size: .; v_call: TRBV7-3; cdr3_aa: CASSLTPGGGNIQYF; cdr3_nt: TGTGCCAGCAGCTTAACCCCTGGGGGAGGGAACATTCAGTACTTC
j_call: TRBJ2-2; d_call: .; clone_size: .; v_call: TRBV5-5; cdr3_aa: CASSLGPRSGGELFF; cdr3_nt: TGTGCCAGCAGCTTGGGCCCTAGGTCCGGCGGGGAGCTGTTTTTT
j_call: TRBJ1-5; d_call: TRBD1; clone_size: few; v_call: TRBV5-8; cdr3_aa: CASTFGQGGSNQPQHF; cdr3_nt: TGTGCCAGCACCTTCGGTCAGGGGGGCAGCAATCAGCCCCAGCATTTT
j_call: TRBJ2-3; d_call: .; clone_size: few; v_call: TRBV28; cdr3_aa: CASSYRESSTDTQYF; cdr3_nt: TGTGCCAGCAGTTACCGGGAGTCTAGCACAGATACGCAGTATTTT
j_call: TRBJ1-1; d_call: .; clone_size: .; v_call: TRBV5-6; cdr3_aa: CASSFAGIETEAFF; cdr3_nt: TGTGCCAGCAGCTTTGCCGGGATAGAGACTGAAGCTTTCTTT
j_call: TRBJ2-3; d_call: .; clone_size: .; v_call: TRBV7-8; cdr3_aa: CASNRQGGTDTQYF; cdr3_nt: TGTGCCAGCAATCGTCAGGGGGGTACAGATACGCAGTATTTT
j_call: TRBJ2-5; d_call: TRBD2; clone_size: many; v_call: TRBV12-5; cdr3_aa: CASGLGLAGVQETQYF; cdr3_nt: TGTGCTAGTGGTTTGGGACTAGCGGGAGTTCAAGAGACCCAGTACTTC
j_call: TRBJ2-5; d_call: .; clone_size: many; v_call: TRBV30; cdr3_aa: CAWSGWGPSFGTQYF; cdr3_nt: TGTGCCTGGAGTGGGTGGGGGCCGAGCTTCGGGACCCAGTACTTC
j_call: TRBJ2-1; d_call: TRBD2; clone_size: many; v_call: TRBV12-3/TRBV12-4; cdr3_aa: CASSFNPGTSGSDEQFF; cdr3_nt: TGTGCCAGCAGTTTTAACCCCGGGACTAGCGGGAGCGATGAGCAGTTCTTC
j_call: TRBJ1-2; d_call: TRBD1; clone_size: few; v_call: TRBV20-1; cdr3_aa: CSAPGQEGYGYTF; cdr3_nt: TGCAGTGCACCGGGACAGGAAGGCTATGGCTACACCTTC
j_call: TRBJ2-3; d_call: .; clone_size: .; v_call: TRBV5-1; cdr3_aa: CASTLGGTDTQYF; cdr3_nt: TGCGCCAGCACGCTGGGGGGCACAGATACGCAGTATTTT
j_call: TRBJ1-2; d_call: .; clone_size: many; v_call: TRBV3-1; cdr3_aa: CASSYANQGAHGYTF; cdr3_nt: TGTGCCAGCAGTTACGCAAACCAGGGCGCGCATGGCTACACCTTC
j_call: TRBJ1-2; d_call: .; clone_size: many; v_call: TRBV6-5; cdr3_aa: CASSYLRQCYGYTF; cdr3_nt: TGTGCCAGCAGTTACTTAAGACAATGCTATGGCTACACCTTC
j_call: TRBJ1-2; d_call: .; clone_size: .; v_call: TRBV6-4; cdr3_aa: CASSHPGNYGYTF; cdr3_nt: TGTGCCAGCAGCCACCCCGGGAACTATGGCTACACCTTC
j_call: TRBJ1-2; d_call: .; clone_size: .; v_call: TRBV19; cdr3_aa: CASSIPRTAFYGYTF; cdr3_nt: TGTGCCAGTAGTATACCACGGACAGCCTTCTATGGCTACACCTTC
j_call: TRBJ1-5; d_call: TRBD1; clone_size: few; v_call: TRBV27; cdr3_aa: CASSLNQGAGQPQHF; cdr3_nt: TGTGCCAGCAGTCTTAACCAGGGGGCAGGTCAGCCCCAGCATTTT
j_call: TRBJ2-7; d_call: TRBD1; clone_size: few; v_call: TRBV19; cdr3_aa: CASSNSPGQGLDEQYF; cdr3_nt: TGTGCCAGTAGTAATTCTCCGGGACAGGGGTTGGACGAGCAGTACTTC
j_call: TRBJ2-1; d_call: .; clone_size: many; v_call: TRBV27; cdr3_aa: CASSSASTNEQFF; cdr3_nt: TGTGCCAGCAGTTCTGCTTCCACCAATGAGCAGTTCTTC
j_call: TRBJ1-1; d_call: .; clone_size: few; v_call: TRBV20-1; cdr3_aa: CSARDIKTMNTEAFF; cdr3_nt: TGCAGTGCTAGAGACATCAAGACGATGAACACTGAAGCTTTCTTT
j_call: TRBJ1-5; d_call: .; clone_size: few; v_call: TRBV7-9; cdr3_aa: CASSPDGWSQHF; cdr3_nt: TGTGCCAGCAGCCCGGACGGGTGGTCCCAGCATTTT
j_call: TRBJ1-1; d_call: TRBD1; clone_size: many; v_call: TRBV12-3/TRBV12-4; cdr3_aa: CASSIDRVVEAFF; cdr3_nt: TGTGCCAGCAGCATCGACAGGGTGGTTGAAGCTTTCTTT
j_call: TRBJ2-7; d_call: TRBD1; clone_size: many; v_call: TRBV27; cdr3_aa: CASSLIGARQGAYEQYF; cdr3_nt: TGTGCCAGCAGTCTAATAGGCGCTCGACAGGGGGCCTACGAGCAGTACTTC
j_call: TRBJ1-1; d_call: .; clone_size: .; v_call: TRBV6-1; cdr3_aa: CASSEQDGAKAFF; cdr3_nt: TGTGCCAGCAGTGAGCAAGACGGAGCCAAAGCTTTCTTT
j_call: TRBJ2-3; d_call: .; clone_size: many; v_call: TRBV11-3; cdr3_aa: CASSLDRTGGTDTQYF; cdr3_nt: TGTGCCAGCAGCTTAGATCGGACCGGCGGCACAGATACGCAGTATTTT
j_call: TRBJ2-6; d_call: .; clone_size: .; v_call: TRBV7-3; cdr3_aa: CASSPGRGPGANVLTF; cdr3_nt: TGTGCCAGCAGCCCCGGCCGGGGGCCTGGGGCCAACGTCCTGACTTTC